The 28 T cell receptor beta chains reported below all come from one sample, sequenced in a study of T cells in localized non-small cell lung cancer. Generated by immunoSEQ multiplex PCR, the TCRdb table keeps only in-frame clones and is missing some. The sample holds approximately 89,000 clones, around three quarters seen once. The sequencing used PBMCs, collected before any cancer treatment. The receptor set was obtained from a man between 40 and 70 years old with stage II squamous cell lung carcinoma.

This chain joins TRBV7-2 and TRBJ1-1; no clear D gene. Germline CDR1 reads SGHTA; CDR2 reads FQGNSA. The ends were cut back, 4 bases at V and 1 base at J, with 7 bases in the middle. This CDR3 comprises 13 residues. CDR3 amino acids: CASSSVKNTEAFF. DNA of the CDR3: TGTGCCAGCAGCTCCGTCAAGAACACTGAAGCTTTCTTT. Full variable domain (missing parts from reference TRBV7-2 and TRBJ1-1): GAGVSQSPSNKVTEKGKDVELRCDPISGHTALYWYRQSLGQGLEFLIYFQGNSAPDKSGLPSDRFSAERTGGSVSTLTIQRTQQEDSAVYLCASSSVKNTEAFFGQGTRLTVV.

This chain joins TRBV2 and TRBJ2-7, with a tentative D call TRBD1 (6 bases). The CDR3 consists of 14 residues. Looked up from germline, CDR1 is SNHLY and CDR2 is FYNNEI. V lost 2 bases, J lost 7 bases, and 15 bases lay in between. CDR3 in amino acids: CASSERTASLEQYF. The CDR3 DNA is TGTGCCAGCAGTGAACGGACAGCTTCGCTGGAGCAGTACTTC.

The chain recombines TRBV11-2 with TRBJ1-2; TRBD1 is a possible D gene (6 bases). CDR1 and CDR2 (germline): SGHAT, FQNNGV. The V end lost 11 bases, the J end lost 4 bases, and 20 bases lay between the germline ends. This CDR3 comprises 14 residues. CDR3 region: CAPVGRGALYGYTF. As DNA, the CDR3 is TGTGCCCCAGTGGGGCGGGGGGCTCTCTATGGCTACACCTTC.

This clone was counted once. The rearrangement joins TRBV18 to TRBJ2-1; 8 nucleotides match TRBD2. From germline, CDR1 is KGHSH and CDR2 LQKENI. The CDR3 runs to 16 residues. With V trimmed by 1 base and J by 8 bases, 10 bases remained unmatched. The CDR3 nucleotides are TGTGCCAGCTCACCACGAGTTAGCGGGAAAAGCGATGAGCAGTTCTTC. Protein sequence: CASSPRVSGKSDEQFF. Complete variable domain (other parts from reference TRBV18 and TRBJ2-1): NAGVMQNPRHLVRRRGQEARLRCSPMKGHSHVYWYRQLPEEGLKFMVYLQKENIIDESGMPKERFSAEFPKEGPSILRIQQVVRGDSAAYFCASSPRVSGKSDEQFFGPGTRLTVL.

The rearrangement joins TRBV13 to TRBJ2-1; D is undetermined. CDR3 length equals 13 residues. V lost 2 bases to trimming and J lost 7 bases, with 9 bases between them. The germline V gene has CDR1 PRHDT and CDR2 FYEKMQ (reference sequence). The CDR3 sequence is CASSLSWANEQFF. The DNA of the CDR3 is TGTGCCAGCAGCTTATCATGGGCGAATGAGCAGTTCTTC.

The chain couples TRBV27 to TRBJ2-7; 7 bases agree with TRBD2. Trimming took 3 bases from V and 4 from J; bases not matched to a gene: 9. The germline V gene encodes CDR1 MNHEY and CDR2 SMNVEV (reference sequence). This CDR3 spans 15 amino acids. Here the CDR3 DNA reads TGTGCCAGCAGTTTGGCGGGAGCTCCCGCTTACGAGCAGTACTTC. Amino acid sequence: CASSLAGAPAYEQYF.

The rearrangement links TRBV18 to TRBJ2-5; 9 bases align to TRBD2. V was pared by 2 bases and J by 3 bases, with 4 bases of the junction left unmatched. CDR1 and CDR2 from the germline V gene are KGHSH and LQKENI. This CDR3 is built from 15 residues. The CDR3 DNA reads as TGTGCCAGCTCACCAAGGCCTAGCGGGGAAGAGACCCAGTACTTC. Its protein is CASSPRPSGEETQYF.

V is TRBV28 and J is TRBJ1-5; D may be TRBD1 (6 bases). With 4 bases removed from V and 6 bases from J, the gap between germline ends came to 16 bases. The germline gives CDR1 MDHEN, CDR2 SYDVKM. This CDR3 is built from 15 residues. CDR3 nucleotide sequence: TGTGCCAGCAGTTCCCCTGGGGGGCAGATTCAGCCCCAGCATTTT. Translation: CASSSPGGQIQPQHF.

This clone was picked up a small number of times. V and J are TRBV5-1 and TRBJ2-1, with 8 bases that match TRBD2. Germline V gene lookup returns CDR1 SGHRS and CDR2 YFSETQ. Trimming removed 5 bases from V and 0 bases from J; junction bases left unmatched: 7. The CDR3 runs 16 residues. The CDR3 is CASSYTSGSSYNEQFF. The CDR3 DNA reads as TGCGCCAGCAGTTATACTAGCGGAAGCTCCTACAATGAGCAGTTCTTC.

The V gene is TRBV11-2, the J gene TRBJ1-2; TRBD1 might be the D (6 bases). CDR1 SGHAT and CDR2 FQNNGV come from the germline V gene. The V end was cut by 5 bases, the J end by 3 bases, with 16 bases between. The CDR3 consists of 15 residues. CDR3 DNA sequence: TGTGCCAGCAGCCCCCTTTGGGACACTCACTATGGCTACACCTTC. This gives the protein CASSPLWDTHYGYTF.

The genes are TRBV5-4 and TRBJ2-1; the D is unclear. The V and J ends lost 5 bases and 2 bases respectively, with 11 bases between them. The CDR3 length is 14 residues. In germline, CDR1 is SGHNT, CDR2 YYREEE (reference sequence). This chain's CDR3 is CASSNAATYNEQFF. CDR3 in DNA: TGTGCCAGCAGTAATGCGGCCACCTACAATGAGCAGTTCTTC. Full variable domain (remainder filled in from reference TRBV5-4 and TRBJ2-1): ETGVTQSPTHLIKTRGQQVTLRCSSQSGHNTVSWYQQALGQGPQFIFQYYREEENGRGNFPPRFSGLQFPNYSSELNVNALELDDSALYLCASSNAATYNEQFFGPGTRLTVL.

This clone was seen a handful of times. The chain joins TRBV5-1 to TRBJ2-1; D assignment may be TRBD1 or TRBD2 (5 bases each). CDR3 length: 13 residues. The germline V and J ends were trimmed by 4 bases and 5 bases, with 10 bases remaining between them. CDR1 and CDR2 from the germline V gene are SGHRS and YFSETQ. The chain's CDR3 is CASSGGRDNEQFF. CDR3 sequence (DNA): TGCGCCAGCAGCGGGGGACGGGACAATGAGCAGTTCTTC.

The chain combines TRBV30 with TRBJ1-5; TRBD1 is a possible D gene (5 bases). The CDR3 is 15 amino acids. V was trimmed by 6 bases and J by 6 bases, leaving 21 bases between them. Germline lookup yields CDR1 GTSNPN and CDR2 SVGIG (reference sequence). The CDR3 sequence is CACATTSGSPQPQHF. CDR3 bases: TGTGCCTGCGCCACAACATCAGGGTCACCTCAGCCCCAGCATTTT.

The chain recombines TRBV9 with TRBJ1-1, with a tentative D call TRBD1 (5 bases). The V gene lost 3 bases and the J gene lost 0 bases, with 12 bases spanning the gap. This CDR3 comprises 15 residues. CDR1 is SGDLS and CDR2 is YYNGEE in the germline V gene. CDR3 coding DNA: TGTGCCAGCAGCGCCAGCGGGGGGGTGAACACTGAAGCTTTCTTT. This gives the protein CASSASGGVNTEAFF.

This chain uses TRBV27 with TRBJ2-5; perhaps TRBD1 as D (6 bases). The CDR3 totals 19 residues. Trimming stripped 5 bases from V and 5 bases from J, with 30 bases between. Germline-derived CDR1 and CDR2 are MNHEY and SMNVEV (reference sequence). The DNA of the CDR3 is TGTGCCAGCAGTCCCTCCGGCGTTACGACAGGTCTTTCCCGGGAGACCCAGTACTTC. It specifies CASSPSGVTTGLSRETQYF.

This chain joins TRBV6-1 and TRBJ2-3; TRBD2 matches at 7 bases. Germline CDR1 MNHNS, CDR2 SASEGT. Unmatched junction bases numbered 6, after V lost 5 bases and J lost 4 bases. This CDR3 is 14 amino acids long. The CDR3 sequence: CASSWEGGADTQYF. The CDR3 DNA reads TGTGCCAGCAGTTGGGAGGGAGGGGCAGATACGCAGTATTTT.

V is TRBV7-8 and J is TRBJ2-1; D might be TRBD1 (7 bases). Germline CDR1 is SGHVS and CDR2 is FQNEAQ. V lost 2 bases and J 8 bases, leaving 25 bases between the germline ends. This CDR3 spans 18 amino acids. The CDR3 DNA is TGTGCCAGCAGCTTACCTACCTTCGGGCAGGGGGGCGCCGATGAGCAGTTCTTC. It is translated as CASSLPTFGQGGADEQFF.

The chain carries TRBV30 and TRBJ1-1; TRBD1 is a possible D gene (5 bases). V was trimmed by 5 bases and J by 5 bases, leaving 12 bases between them. From germline, CDR1 is GTSNPN and CDR2 SVGIG (reference sequence). This CDR3 has 12 residues. The CDR3 loop is CAWGGRMTEAFF. CDR3 DNA sequence: TGTGCCTGGGGGGGTCGAATGACTGAAGCTTTCTTT.

The chain combines TRBV5-6 with TRBJ2-1, with D perhaps TRBD1 (5 bases). The V gene lost 4 bases and the J gene lost 2 bases, with 25 bases spanning the gap. The CDR3 runs to 19 residues. CDR1 is SGHDT and CDR2 is YYEEEE in the germline V gene. The CDR3 loop is CASSPERTRQLLAYNEQFF. CDR3 DNA: TGTGCCAGCAGCCCTGAACGGACCAGACAGCTACTGGCCTACAATGAGCAGTTCTTC.

This chain links TRBV19 with TRBJ1-5, with D maybe TRBD1 (5 bases). This CDR3 has 11 amino acids. V was pared by 4 bases and J by 9 bases, with 7 bases between. Germline values: CDR1 LNHDA, CDR2 SQIVND (reference sequence). CDR3 amino acids: CASSTGRPQHF. In nucleotides, the CDR3 is TGTGCCAGTAGTACGGGGCGGCCCCAGCATTTT. Full variable domain (missing parts from reference TRBV19 and TRBJ1-5): DGGITQSPKYLFRKEGQNVTLSCEQNLNHDAMYWYRQDPGQGLRLIYYSQIVNDFQKGDIAEGYSVSREKKESFPLTVTSAQKNPTAFYLCASSTGRPQHFGDGTRLSIL.

This chain uses TRBV4-2 with TRBJ2-1, with D perhaps matching TRBD2 (6 bases). There are 16 residues in the CDR3. CDR1 LGHNA and CDR2 YNFKEQ come from the germline V gene. Trimming removed 0 bases from V and 8 bases from J, with 17 bases in between. CDR3: CASSQEGRGLWDEQFF. CDR3 nucleotides: TGTGCCAGCAGCCAAGAAGGGCGGGGCCTGTGGGATGAGCAGTTCTTC.

CDR3 sequence reads: CASSIVTGSSYNEQFF. CDR3 in DNA: TGCGCCAGCAGCATTGTCACAGGGAGCTCCTACAATGAGCAGTTCTTC. The chain combines TRBV5-1 with TRBJ2-1, with D perhaps TRBD1 (6 bases). CDR1 and CDR2 (germline): SGHRS, YFSETQ. The V end lost 4 bases, the J end lost 0 bases, and 14 bases lay between the germline ends. The CDR3 sequence is 16 residues long. Based on the CDR3 plus reference TRBV5-1 and TRBJ2-1, the full variable domain is KAGVTQTPRYLIKTRGQQVTLSCSPISGHRSVSWYQQTPGQGLQFLFEYFSETQRNKGNFPGRFSGRQFSNSRSEMNVSTLELGDSALYLCASSIVTGSSYNEQFFGPGTRLTVL.

V and J are TRBV5-4 and TRBJ2-7; 7 bases match TRBD2. V shed 0 bases, J shed 7 bases, and the junction held 1 base outside the gene matches. Germline V gene data show CDR1 as SGHNT and CDR2 as YYREEE (reference sequence). The CDR3 contains 12 residues. The CDR3 DNA reads as TGTGCCAGCAGCTTGGCCGGGGGGGAGCAGTACTTC. Protein product: CASSLAGGEQYF.

This clone appeared a few times. The chain uses TRBV30 and TRBJ2-1, with 8 bases lining up with TRBD2. Germline V lookup: CDR1 GTSNPN, CDR2 SVGIG (reference sequence). V shed 4 bases, J shed 6 bases, and the junction held 8 bases outside the gene matches. The CDR3 totals 14 residues. The CDR3 region is CAWNDGRAGNEQFF. The CDR3 DNA reads TGTGCCTGGAACGACGGGAGGGCCGGCAATGAGCAGTTCTTC.

The chain links TRBV7-6 to TRBJ1-1; D gene unclear. Per germline, CDR1 SGHVS and CDR2 FNYEAQ. Trimming cost V 5 bases and J 0 bases, with 7 bases left between them. The CDR3 extends over 13 amino acids. Here the CDR3 DNA reads TGTGCCAGCAGCGCGGACCTGAACACTGAAGCTTTCTTT. This codes for CASSADLNTEAFF.

This clone occurred once. The chain has TRBV29-1 and TRBJ2-2; D is possibly TRBD2 (6 bases). The CDR3 sequence is 17 residues long. Germline V lookup: CDR1 SQVTM, CDR2 ANQGSEA. Trimming cost V 4 bases and J 5 bases, with 23 bases left between them. CDR3 amino acids: CSVGTGALASGTGELFF. The CDR3 nucleotides read TGCAGCGTTGGTACAGGTGCTCTAGCGTCCGGAACCGGGGAGCTGTTTTTT.

V is TRBV27 and J is TRBJ2-7, with D possibly being TRBD1 (5 bases). The CDR3 has 14 residues. Germline CDR1 MNHEY, CDR2 SMNVEV (reference sequence). V lost 5 bases, J lost 5 bases, and 16 bases lay in between. The CDR3 protein is CASSRKGPPDEQYF. Written as DNA, the CDR3 is TGTGCCAGCAGTCGGAAGGGGCCCCCCGACGAGCAGTACTTC.

The V gene is TRBV11-2, the J gene TRBJ1-1; D is unresolved. CDR3 length: 13 residues. Germline V CDR1 and CDR2: SGHAT, FQNNGV. The V and J ends lost 5 bases and 6 bases respectively, with 13 bases between them. CDR3 coding DNA: TGTGCCAGCAGCCTATCGAATGGCCCTGAAGCTTTCTTT. Its protein product is CASSLSNGPEAFF.